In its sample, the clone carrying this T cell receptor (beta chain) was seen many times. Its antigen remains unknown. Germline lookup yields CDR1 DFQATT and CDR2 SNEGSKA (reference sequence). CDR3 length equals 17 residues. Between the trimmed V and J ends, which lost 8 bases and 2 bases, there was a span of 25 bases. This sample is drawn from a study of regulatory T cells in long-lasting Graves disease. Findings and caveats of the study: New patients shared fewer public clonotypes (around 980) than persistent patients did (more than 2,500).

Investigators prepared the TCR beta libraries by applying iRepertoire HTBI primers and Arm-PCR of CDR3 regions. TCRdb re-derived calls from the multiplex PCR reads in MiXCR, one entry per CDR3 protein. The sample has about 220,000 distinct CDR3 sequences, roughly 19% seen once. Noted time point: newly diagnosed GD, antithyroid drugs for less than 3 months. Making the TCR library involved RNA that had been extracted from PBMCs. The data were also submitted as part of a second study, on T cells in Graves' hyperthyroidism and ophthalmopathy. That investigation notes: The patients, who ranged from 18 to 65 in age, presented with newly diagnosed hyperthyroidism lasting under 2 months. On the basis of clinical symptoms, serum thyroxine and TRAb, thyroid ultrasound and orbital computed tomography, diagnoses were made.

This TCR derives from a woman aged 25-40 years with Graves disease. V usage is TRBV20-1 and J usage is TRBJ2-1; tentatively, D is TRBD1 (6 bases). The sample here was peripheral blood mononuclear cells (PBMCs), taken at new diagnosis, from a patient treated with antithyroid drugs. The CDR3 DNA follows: TGCAGTACCGAGGGGGTCATTCCCGGGCGGGCCTACAATGAGCAGTTCTTC. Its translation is CSTEGVIPGRAYNEQFF.